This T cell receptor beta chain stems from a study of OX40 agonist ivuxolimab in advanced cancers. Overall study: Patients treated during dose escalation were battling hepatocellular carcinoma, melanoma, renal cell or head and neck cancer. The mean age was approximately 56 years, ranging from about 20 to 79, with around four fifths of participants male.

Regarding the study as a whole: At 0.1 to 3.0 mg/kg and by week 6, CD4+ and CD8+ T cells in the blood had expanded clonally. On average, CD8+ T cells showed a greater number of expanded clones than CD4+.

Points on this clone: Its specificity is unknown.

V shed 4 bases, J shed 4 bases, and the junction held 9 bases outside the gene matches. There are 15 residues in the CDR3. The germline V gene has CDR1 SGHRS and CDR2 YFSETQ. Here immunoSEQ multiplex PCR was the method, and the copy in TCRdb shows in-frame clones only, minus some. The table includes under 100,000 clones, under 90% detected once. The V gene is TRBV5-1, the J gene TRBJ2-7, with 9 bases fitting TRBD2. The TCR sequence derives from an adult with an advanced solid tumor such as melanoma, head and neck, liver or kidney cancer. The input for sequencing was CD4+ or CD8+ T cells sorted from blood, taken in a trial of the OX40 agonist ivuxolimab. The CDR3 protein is CASSPPGREGYEQYF. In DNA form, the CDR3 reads TGCGCCAGCAGCCCCCCCGGGCGGGAGGGTTACGAGCAGTACTTC.